A selection of T cell receptor beta chains follows, all from one sample in a study of graft-versus-host responses after intestinal transplantation. Measured with immunoSEQ multiplex PCR; TCRdb has only the in-frame clones, and not every one. The sample holds approximately 97,000 clones, roughly 89% seen once. For these receptors, no antigen is known. The source was unstimulated CD4+ T cells sorted from spleen or lymph node cells, collected before transplant. These receptors were obtained from a human donor who was the organ donor for an intestinal transplant. Each CDR3 is given with its conserved first and last residue. D genes are given only for firm matches. For some rows the clone size is stated as once, few or many, or as a class when expanded; others skip it.

d_gene: TRBD2; abundance: .; j_gene: TRBJ2-3; v_gene: TRBV19; CDR3nt: TGTGCCAGTACCACCACCGGGACTAGTACAGATACGCAGTATTTT; CDR3aa: CASTTTGTSTDTQYF
d_gene: TRBD1; abundance: .; j_gene: TRBJ2-7; v_gene: TRBV5-6; CDR3nt: TGTGCCAGCTCAGCTTATCGGACAGGGGGTTTCGAGCAGTACTTC; CDR3aa: CASSAYRTGGFEQYF
d_gene: TRBD1; abundance: .; j_gene: TRBJ2-7; v_gene: TRBV5-1; CDR3nt: TGCGCCAGCACCAGGGACAGGGGAGCGGACGAGCAGTACTTC; CDR3aa: CASTRDRGADEQYF
d_gene: TRBD1; abundance: .; j_gene: TRBJ1-3; v_gene: TRBV10-3; CDR3nt: TGTGCCATCAGCCCCACAGGGGGTCCCTTTGGAAACACCATATATTTT; CDR3aa: CAISPTGGPFGNTIYF
d_gene: TRBD1; abundance: once; j_gene: TRBJ2-1; v_gene: TRBV7-3; CDR3nt: TGTGCCAGCAGCAGACAGGGCTTTGTTGAGCAGTTCTTC; CDR3aa: CASSRQGFVEQFF
d_gene: .; abundance: once; j_gene: TRBJ2-1; v_gene: TRBV10-3; CDR3nt: TGTGCCATCAGGAAGGGGGTCGAGAATGAGCAGTTCTTC; CDR3aa: CAIRKGVENEQFF
d_gene: TRBD1; abundance: .; j_gene: TRBJ2-5; v_gene: TRBV7-2; CDR3nt: TGTGCCAGCAGTAGAAGGGGGCACAGTCAAGAGACCCAGTACTTC; CDR3aa: CASSRRGHSQETQYF
d_gene: TRBD1; abundance: .; j_gene: TRBJ1-2; v_gene: TRBV28; CDR3nt: TGTGCCAGCAGTTTAATGGGGACAGGGAACTATGGCTACACCTTC; CDR3aa: CASSLMGTGNYGYTF
d_gene: .; abundance: .; j_gene: TRBJ2-2; v_gene: TRBV1; CDR3nt: TGCACCAGCAGCCGGTTCTGGCGCCGAGGGTCCGGCCTGAACACCGGGGAGCTGTTTTTT; CDR3aa: CTSSRFWRRGSGLNTGELFF
d_gene: .; abundance: few; j_gene: TRBJ1-3; v_gene: TRBV4-3; CDR3nt: TGCGCCAGCAGCCAAGATTACGGGGAGCAGGGGAATTTT; CDR3aa: CASSQDYGEQGNF
d_gene: .; abundance: once; j_gene: TRBJ2-7; v_gene: TRBV6-1; CDR3nt: TGTGCCAGCAGTGAAAGGGCTAGCGCGTTCTACGAGCAGTACTTC; CDR3aa: CASSERASAFYEQYF
d_gene: TRBD2; abundance: .; j_gene: TRBJ2-2; v_gene: TRBV4-1; CDR3nt: TGCGCCAGCAGCCTTGCTAGCGGGGGGGTGAACACCGGGGAGCTGTTTTTT; CDR3aa: CASSLASGGVNTGELFF
d_gene: TRBD1; abundance: .; j_gene: TRBJ1-1; v_gene: TRBV5-4; CDR3nt: TGTGCCAGCAGCTCCGGACAGGTTAACACTGAAGCTTTCTTT; CDR3aa: CASSSGQVNTEAFF
d_gene: TRBD1; abundance: .; j_gene: TRBJ1-1; v_gene: TRBV30; CDR3nt: TGTGCCTGGAGCGTACAGGGGGAAGCTTTCTTT; CDR3aa: CAWSVQGEAFF
d_gene: .; abundance: .; j_gene: TRBJ2-7; v_gene: TRBV6-1; CDR3nt: TGTGCCAGCAGGACCCAGAGGCTAAAGTCCTACGAGCAGTACTTC; CDR3aa: CASRTQRLKSYEQYF
d_gene: TRBD1; abundance: .; j_gene: TRBJ1-2; v_gene: TRBV27; CDR3nt: TGTGCCAGCAGTCTCCGTCGGGACAGGGTTGCAGGCTACACCTTC; CDR3aa: CASSLRRDRVAGYTF
d_gene: TRBD2; abundance: .; j_gene: TRBJ2-7; v_gene: TRBV4-2; CDR3nt: TGTGCCAGCAGCAACGGGGGGGTCTACGAGCAGTACTTC; CDR3aa: CASSNGGVYEQYF
d_gene: TRBD2; abundance: .; j_gene: TRBJ2-5; v_gene: TRBV30; CDR3nt: TGTGCCTGGAGTTCTAGCGGGGGGTTAAAGACCCAGTACTTC; CDR3aa: CAWSSSGGLKTQYF
d_gene: TRBD1; abundance: few; j_gene: TRBJ2-7; v_gene: TRBV10-1; CDR3nt: TGCGCCAGCAGTGTGGAACAGGGGAGCTACGAGCAGTACTTC; CDR3aa: CASSVEQGSYEQYF
d_gene: TRBD1; abundance: .; j_gene: TRBJ1-5; v_gene: TRBV15; CDR3nt: TGTGCCACCAGCAGAAGACAGGGGATGAACAATCAGCCCCAGCATTTT; CDR3aa: CATSRRQGMNNQPQHF
d_gene: .; abundance: .; j_gene: TRBJ1-6; v_gene: TRBV2; CDR3nt: TGTGCCAGCACGGCGGGGGCAGGGTCACCCCTCCACTTT; CDR3aa: CASTAGAGSPLHF
d_gene: TRBD1; abundance: .; j_gene: TRBJ2-7; v_gene: TRBV9; CDR3nt: TGTGCCAGCAGCGTAGGCGGGACAGGGTCCTACGAGCAGTACTTC; CDR3aa: CASSVGGTGSYEQYF
d_gene: .; abundance: once; j_gene: TRBJ1-5; v_gene: TRBV4-1; CDR3nt: TGCGCCAGCAGCCAAGGTCCTGGGAGGGGAAATCAGCCCCAGCATTTT; CDR3aa: CASSQGPGRGNQPQHF
d_gene: .; abundance: .; j_gene: TRBJ2-1; v_gene: TRBV2; CDR3nt: TGTGCCAGCAGTGTTCGTAGGGGTCGGGATGAGCAGTTCTTC; CDR3aa: CASSVRRGRDEQFF
d_gene: TRBD1; abundance: .; j_gene: TRBJ1-6; v_gene: TRBV10-3; CDR3nt: TGTGCCATCAGTGACTTCGGACAGGGAAATTCACCCCTCCACTTT; CDR3aa: CAISDFGQGNSPLHF
d_gene: .; abundance: .; j_gene: TRBJ2-2; v_gene: TRBV5-1; CDR3nt: TGCGCCAGCAGCTTGAAGGGGCTTGGGACCGGGGAGCTGTTTTTT; CDR3aa: CASSLKGLGTGELFF